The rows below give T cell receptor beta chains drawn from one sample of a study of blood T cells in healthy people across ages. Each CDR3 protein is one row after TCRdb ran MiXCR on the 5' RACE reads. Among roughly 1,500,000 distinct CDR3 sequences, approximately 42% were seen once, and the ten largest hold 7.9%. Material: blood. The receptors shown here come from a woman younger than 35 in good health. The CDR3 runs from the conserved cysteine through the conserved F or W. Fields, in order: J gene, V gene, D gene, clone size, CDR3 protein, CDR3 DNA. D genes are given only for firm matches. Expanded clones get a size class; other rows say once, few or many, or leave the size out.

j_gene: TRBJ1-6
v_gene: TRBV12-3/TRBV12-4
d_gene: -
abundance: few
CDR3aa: CASSFGRDRPPLHF
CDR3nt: TGTGCCAGCAGTTTTGGCAGGGACCGGCCACCCCTCCACTTT

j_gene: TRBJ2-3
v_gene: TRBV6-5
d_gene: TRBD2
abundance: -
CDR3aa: CASSSPLGTSGGAGTDTQYF
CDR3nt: TGTGCCAGCAGTTCCCCTTTAGGGACTAGCGGGGGGGCCGGCACAGATACGCAGTATTTT

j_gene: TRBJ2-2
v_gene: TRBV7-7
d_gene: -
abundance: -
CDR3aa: CASSPVTGELFF
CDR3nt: TGTGCCAGCAGCCCCGTCACCGGGGAGCTGTTTTTT

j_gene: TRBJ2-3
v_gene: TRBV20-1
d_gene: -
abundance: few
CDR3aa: CSARVPSTDTQYF
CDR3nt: TGCAGTGCTAGAGTCCCGAGCACAGATACGCAGTATTTT

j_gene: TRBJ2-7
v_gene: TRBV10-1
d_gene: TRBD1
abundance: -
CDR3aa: CASRESYGTGVEQYF
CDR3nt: TGCGCCAGCAGGGAGTCATACGGGACAGGGGTCGAGCAGTACTTC

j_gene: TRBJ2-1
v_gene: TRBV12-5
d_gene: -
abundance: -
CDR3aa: CASGGRAGYYNEQFF
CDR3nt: TGTGCTAGTGGTGGGAGAGCGGGTTATTACAATGAGCAGTTCTTC

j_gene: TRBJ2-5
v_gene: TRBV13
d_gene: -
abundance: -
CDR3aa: CASSPPDGPGTQYF
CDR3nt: TGTGCCAGCAGCCCTCCGGACGGTCCCGGGACCCAGTACTTC

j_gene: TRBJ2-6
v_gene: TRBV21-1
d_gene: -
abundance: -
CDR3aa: CASSKGTSGANVLTF
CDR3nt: TGTGCCAGCAGCAAGGGAACCTCTGGGGCCAACGTCCTGACTTTC

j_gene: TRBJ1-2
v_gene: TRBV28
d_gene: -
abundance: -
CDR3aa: CASSLLGGITYGYTF
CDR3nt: TGTGCCAGCAGTTTATTGGGGGGCATTACCTATGGCTACACCTTC

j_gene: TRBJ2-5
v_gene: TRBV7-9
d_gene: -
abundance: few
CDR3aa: CASSLMEGADQETQYF
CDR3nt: TGTGCCAGCAGCTTAATGGAAGGGGCCGACCAAGAGACCCAGTACTTC

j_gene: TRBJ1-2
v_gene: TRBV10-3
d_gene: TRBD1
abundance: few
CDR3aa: CAIRASLDRGSGYTF
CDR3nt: TGTGCCATCAGGGCCTCCCTTGACAGGGGAAGCGGCTACACCTTC

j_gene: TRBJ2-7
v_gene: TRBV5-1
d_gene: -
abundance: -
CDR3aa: CASSLAGGSQNEQYF
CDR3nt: TGCGCCAGCAGCTTGGCCGGCGGGTCTCAAAACGAGCAGTACTTC

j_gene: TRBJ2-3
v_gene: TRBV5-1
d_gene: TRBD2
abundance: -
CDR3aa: CASSFTTSLSTDTQYF
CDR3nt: TGCGCCAGCAGCTTTACGACTAGCCTTAGCACAGATACGCAGTATTTT

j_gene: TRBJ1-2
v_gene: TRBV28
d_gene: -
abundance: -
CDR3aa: CASTHGVGLDGCTF
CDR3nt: TGTGCCAGCACCCACGGGGTGGGGTTGGATGGCTGCACCTTC

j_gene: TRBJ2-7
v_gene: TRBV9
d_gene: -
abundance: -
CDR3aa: CASSVGTTNGVSEQYF
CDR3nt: TGTGCCAGCAGCGTCGGGACGACTAATGGGGTGAGTGAGCAGTACTTC

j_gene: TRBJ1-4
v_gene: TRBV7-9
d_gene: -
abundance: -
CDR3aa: CASSLEYRKLFF
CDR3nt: TGTGCCAGCAGCTTAGAGTATAGGAAACTGTTTTTT

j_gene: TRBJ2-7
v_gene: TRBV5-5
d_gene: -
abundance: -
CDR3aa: CASSSGSKGYEQYF
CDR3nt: TGTGCCAGCAGCTCAGGGAGTAAGGGCTACGAGCAGTACTTC

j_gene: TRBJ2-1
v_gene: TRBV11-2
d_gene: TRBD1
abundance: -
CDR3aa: CASSSGRTGALVDNEQFF
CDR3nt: TGTGCCAGCAGCTCCGGAAGGACAGGTGCTCTAGTTGACAATGAGCAGTTCTTC

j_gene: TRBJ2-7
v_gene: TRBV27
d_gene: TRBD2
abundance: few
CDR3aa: CASSLIAGVPGEQYF
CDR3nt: TGTGCCAGCAGTTTAATAGCGGGGGTTCCGGGCGAGCAGTACTTC

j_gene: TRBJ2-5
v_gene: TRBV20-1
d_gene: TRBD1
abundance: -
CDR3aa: CSATGTEFQETQYF
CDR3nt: TGCAGTGCAACTGGGACAGAATTTCAAGAGACCCAGTACTTC

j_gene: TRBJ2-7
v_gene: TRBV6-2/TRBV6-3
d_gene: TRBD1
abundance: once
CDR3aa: CASSRQGWSEQYF
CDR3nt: TGTGCCAGCAGTCGACAGGGATGGAGCGAGCAGTACTTC

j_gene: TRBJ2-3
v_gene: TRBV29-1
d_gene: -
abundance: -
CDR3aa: CSGPHRSADTQYF
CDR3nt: TGCAGCGGCCCACATAGGAGCGCAGATACGCAGTATTTT

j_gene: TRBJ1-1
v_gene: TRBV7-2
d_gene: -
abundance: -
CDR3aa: CASSSPGFRTEAFF
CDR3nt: TGTGCCAGCAGCTCTCCGGGGTTTCGAACTGAAGCTTTCTTT

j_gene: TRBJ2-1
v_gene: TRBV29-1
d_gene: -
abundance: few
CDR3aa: CSVEEMSRLPEQFF
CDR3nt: TGCAGCGTTGAAGAGATGTCGAGACTCCCCGAGCAGTTCTTC

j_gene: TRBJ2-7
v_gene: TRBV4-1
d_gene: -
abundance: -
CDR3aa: CASSQEVFTPYF
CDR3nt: TGCGCCAGCAGCCAAGAGGTCTTCACCCCGTACTTC

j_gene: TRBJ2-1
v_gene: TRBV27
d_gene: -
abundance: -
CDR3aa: CASSVLAGANEQFF
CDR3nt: TGTGCCAGCAGTGTACTGGCGGGGGCGAATGAGCAGTTCTTC

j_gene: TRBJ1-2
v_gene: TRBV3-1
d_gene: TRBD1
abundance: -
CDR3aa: CASSQEGTGCHYGYTF
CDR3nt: TGTGCCAGCAGCCAAGAGGGGACAGGGTGCCACTATGGCTACACCTTC

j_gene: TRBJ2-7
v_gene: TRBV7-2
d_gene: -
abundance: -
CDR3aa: CASSLRVFYNEQYF
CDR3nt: TGTGCCAGCAGCTTAAGGGTATTCTACAATGAGCAGTACTTC

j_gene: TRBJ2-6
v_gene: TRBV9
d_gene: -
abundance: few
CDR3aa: CASSAQGSRGANVLTF
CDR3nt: TGTGCCAGCAGCGCACAGGGTTCGAGAGGGGCCAACGTCCTGACTTTC

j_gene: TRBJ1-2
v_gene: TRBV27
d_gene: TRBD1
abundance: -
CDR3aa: CASRPITFGTGDGYTF
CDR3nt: TGTGCCAGCAGACCTATAACTTTTGGGACAGGGGATGGCTACACCTTC

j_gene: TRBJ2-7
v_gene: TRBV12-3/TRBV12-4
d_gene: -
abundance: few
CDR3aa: CASSPVSAGGLYEQYF
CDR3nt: TGTGCCAGCAGTCCCGTGTCGGCAGGTGGGCTTTACGAGCAGTACTTC

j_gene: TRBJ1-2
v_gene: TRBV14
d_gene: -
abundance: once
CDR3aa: CTSSGQPYSYGYTF
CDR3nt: TGTACCAGCAGCGGGCAACCCTATTCCTATGGCTACACCTTC

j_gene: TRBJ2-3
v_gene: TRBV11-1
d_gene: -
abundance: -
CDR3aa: CASSSQRPSTDTQYF
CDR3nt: TGTGCCAGCAGCTCCCAACGGCCTAGCACAGATACGCAGTATTTT

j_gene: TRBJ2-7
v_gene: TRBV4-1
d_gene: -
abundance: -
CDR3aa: CASSQDRPSYEQYF
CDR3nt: TGCGCCAGCAGCCAAGACCGCCCCTCCTACGAGCAGTACTTC

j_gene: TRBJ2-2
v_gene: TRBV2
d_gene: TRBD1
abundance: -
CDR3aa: CASSEAHRGFAGELFF
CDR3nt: TGTGCCAGCAGTGAAGCGCACAGGGGTTTCGCCGGGGAGCTGTTTTTT

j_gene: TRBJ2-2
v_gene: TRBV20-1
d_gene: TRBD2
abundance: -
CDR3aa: CSARRVGGKQTGELFF
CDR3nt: TGCAGTGCTAGAAGGGTGGGAGGGAAACAGACCGGGGAGCTGTTTTTT

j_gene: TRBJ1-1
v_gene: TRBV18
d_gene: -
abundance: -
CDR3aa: CASSPEGGPVAEAFF
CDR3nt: TGTGCCAGCTCACCTGAGGGCGGACCAGTCGCTGAAGCTTTCTTT

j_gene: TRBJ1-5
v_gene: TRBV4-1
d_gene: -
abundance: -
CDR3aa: CACSPPQPQHF
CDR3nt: TGCGCCTGCAGCCCCCCTCAGCCCCAGCATTTT

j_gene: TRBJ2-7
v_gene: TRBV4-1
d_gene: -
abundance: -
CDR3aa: CASSQVGSVNYNEQYF
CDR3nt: TGCGCCAGCAGCCAAGTGGGTAGCGTCAACTACAATGAGCAGTACTTC

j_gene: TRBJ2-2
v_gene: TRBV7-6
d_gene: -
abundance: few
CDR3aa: CASSGGELRNTGELFF
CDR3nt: TGTGCCAGCAGTGGGGGAGAATTAAGGAACACCGGGGAGCTGTTTTTT

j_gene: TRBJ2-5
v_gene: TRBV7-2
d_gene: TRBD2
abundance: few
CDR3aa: CASSLALLAGETQYF
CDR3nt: TGTGCCAGCAGCTTAGCGCTCCTAGCGGGAGAAACCCAGTACTTC

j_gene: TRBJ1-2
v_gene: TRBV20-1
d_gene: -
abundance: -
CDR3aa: CRATRRSNYGYTF
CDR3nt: TGCAGGGCCACAAGACGGAGTAACTATGGCTACACCTTC

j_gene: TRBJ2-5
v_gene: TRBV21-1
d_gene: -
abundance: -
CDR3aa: CASSKGLAKETQYF
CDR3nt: TGTGCCAGCAGCAAGGGACTAGCGAAAGAGACCCAGTACTTC

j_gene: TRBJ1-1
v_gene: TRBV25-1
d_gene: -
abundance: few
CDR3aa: CASSETSNTEAFF
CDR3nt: TGTGCCAGCAGTGAAACTTCAAACACTGAAGCTTTCTTT

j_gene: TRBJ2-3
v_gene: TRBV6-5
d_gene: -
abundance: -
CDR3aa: CASSYSWGTDTQYF
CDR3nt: TGTGCCAGCAGTTACTCGTGGGGGACAGATACGCAGTATTTT

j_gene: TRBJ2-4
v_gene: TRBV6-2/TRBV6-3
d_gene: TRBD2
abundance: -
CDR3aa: CASSYPRTSGGAKNIQYF
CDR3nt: TGTGCCAGCAGTTACCCTCGAACTAGCGGGGGGGCCAAAAACATTCAGTACTTC

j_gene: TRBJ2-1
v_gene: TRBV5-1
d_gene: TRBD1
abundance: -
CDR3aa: CASTQTGGSYNEKFF
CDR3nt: TGCGCCAGCACACAAACAGGGGGCTCATACAATGAGAAGTTCTTC

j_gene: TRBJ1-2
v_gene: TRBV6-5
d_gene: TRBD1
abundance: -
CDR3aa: CASGLQGANGYTF
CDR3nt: TGTGCCAGCGGACTACAGGGGGCGAATGGCTACACCTTC

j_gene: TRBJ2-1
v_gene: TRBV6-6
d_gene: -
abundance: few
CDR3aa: CASSQPETVLSYNEQFF
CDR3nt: TGTGCCAGCAGTCAGCCCGAGACAGTTTTGTCCTACAATGAGCAGTTCTTC

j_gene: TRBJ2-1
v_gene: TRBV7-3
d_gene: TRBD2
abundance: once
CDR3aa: CASSAFLAGSSYNEQFF
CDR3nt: TGTGCCAGCAGCGCCTTCCTAGCGGGGAGCTCCTACAATGAGCAGTTCTTC

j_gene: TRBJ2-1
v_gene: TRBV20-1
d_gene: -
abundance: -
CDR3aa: CSARAPLSYNEQFF
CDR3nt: TGCAGTGCTAGAGCACCTCTCTCCTACAATGAGCAGTTCTTC

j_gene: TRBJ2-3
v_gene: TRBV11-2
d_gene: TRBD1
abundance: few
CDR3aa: CASTRTGGRFDTQYF
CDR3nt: TGTGCCAGCACCCGGACAGGGGGGCGCTTTGATACGCAGTATTTT

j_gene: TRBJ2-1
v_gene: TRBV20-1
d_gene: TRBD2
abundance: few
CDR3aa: CSARDQGLAGLGNEQFF
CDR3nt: TGCAGTGCTAGAGATCAAGGGCTAGCGGGATTGGGGAATGAGCAGTTCTTC

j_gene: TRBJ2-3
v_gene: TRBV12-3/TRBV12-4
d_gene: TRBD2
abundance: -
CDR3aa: CASSLVPSGRDTQYF
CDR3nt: TGTGCCAGCAGTTTAGTACCTAGCGGGAGGGATACGCAGTATTTT

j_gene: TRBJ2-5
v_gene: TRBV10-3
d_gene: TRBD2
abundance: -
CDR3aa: CAIGLAGDNEQYF
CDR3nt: TGTGCCATCGGACTAGCGGGCGATAATGAGCAGTACTTC

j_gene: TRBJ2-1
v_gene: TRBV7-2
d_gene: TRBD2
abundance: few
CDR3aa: CASSLGRLAGRNEQFF
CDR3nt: TGTGCCAGCAGCTTAGGGCGACTAGCGGGAAGGAATGAGCAGTTCTTC

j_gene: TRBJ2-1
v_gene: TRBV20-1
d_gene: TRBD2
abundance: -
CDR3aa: CSPRAGGRGNEQFF
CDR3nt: TGCAGCCCGAGAGCGGGGGGCCGAGGGAATGAGCAGTTCTTC

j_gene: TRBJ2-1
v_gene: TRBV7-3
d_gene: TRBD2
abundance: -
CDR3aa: CASETSGGAGEQFF
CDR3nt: TGTGCCAGCGAAACGAGCGGGGGGGCGGGTGAGCAGTTCTTC

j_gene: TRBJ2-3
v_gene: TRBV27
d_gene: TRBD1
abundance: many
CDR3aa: CASSSSGTGRADTQYF
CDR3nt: TGTGCCAGCAGTTCCTCCGGGACAGGCAGGGCAGATACGCAGTATTTT

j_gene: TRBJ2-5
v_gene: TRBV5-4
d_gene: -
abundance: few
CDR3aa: CASSRFTVQETQYF
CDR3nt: TGTGCCAGCAGCCGATTTACGGTCCAAGAGACCCAGTACTTC